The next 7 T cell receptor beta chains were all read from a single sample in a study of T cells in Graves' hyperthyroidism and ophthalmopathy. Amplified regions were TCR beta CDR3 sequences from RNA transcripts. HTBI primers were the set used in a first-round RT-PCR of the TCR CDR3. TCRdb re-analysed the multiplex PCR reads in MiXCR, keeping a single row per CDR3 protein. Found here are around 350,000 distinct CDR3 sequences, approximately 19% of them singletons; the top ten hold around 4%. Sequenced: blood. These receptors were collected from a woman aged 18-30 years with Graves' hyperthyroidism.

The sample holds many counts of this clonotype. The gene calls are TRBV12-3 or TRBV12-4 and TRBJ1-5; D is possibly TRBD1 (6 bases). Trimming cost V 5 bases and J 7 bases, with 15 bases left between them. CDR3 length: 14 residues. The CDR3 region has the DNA TGTGCCAGCAGTAGCGGGGGCGCAGAGCAGCCCCAGCATTTT. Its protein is CASSSGGAEQPQHF.

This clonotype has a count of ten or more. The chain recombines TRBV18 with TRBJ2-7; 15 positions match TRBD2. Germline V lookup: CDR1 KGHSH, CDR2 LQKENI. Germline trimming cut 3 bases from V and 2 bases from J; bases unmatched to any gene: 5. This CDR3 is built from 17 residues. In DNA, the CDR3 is TGTGCCAGCTCACCTGGACTAGCGGGGGGGCCAACCTACGAGCAGTACTTC. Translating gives CASSPGLAGGPTYEQYF. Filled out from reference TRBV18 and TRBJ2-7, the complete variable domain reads NAGVMQNPRHLVRRRGQEARLRCSPMKGHSHVYWYRQLPEEGLKFMVYLQKENIIDESGMPKERFSAEFPKEGPSILRIQQVVRGDSAAYFCASSPGLAGGPTYEQYFGPGTRLTVT.

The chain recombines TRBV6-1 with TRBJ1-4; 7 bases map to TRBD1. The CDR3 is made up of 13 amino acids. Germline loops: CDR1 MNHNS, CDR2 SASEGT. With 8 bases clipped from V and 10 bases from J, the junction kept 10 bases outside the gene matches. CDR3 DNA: TGTGCCAGCTATGACAGGGAAAGGGGAAAACTGTTTTTT. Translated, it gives CASYDRERGKLFF.

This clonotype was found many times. Written as DNA, the CDR3 is TGTGCCATCAGTGGATCCCTCCCGACCCAATACGAGCAGTACTTC. This translates into CAISGSLPTQYEQYF. This chain links TRBV10-3 with TRBJ2-7, with D hard to call. The CDR3 covers 15 residues. The germline V gene has CDR1 ENHRY and CDR2 SYGVKD. The germline V and J ends were trimmed by 4 bases and 4 bases, with 17 bases remaining between them.

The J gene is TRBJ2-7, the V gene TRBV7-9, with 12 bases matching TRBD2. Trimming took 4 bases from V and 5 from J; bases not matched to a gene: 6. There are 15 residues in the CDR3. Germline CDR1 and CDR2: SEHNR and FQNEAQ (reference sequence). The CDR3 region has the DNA TGTGCCAGCAGCTCGACTAGCGGGAGAGGGGACGAGCAGTACTTC. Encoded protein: CASSSTSGRGDEQYF.

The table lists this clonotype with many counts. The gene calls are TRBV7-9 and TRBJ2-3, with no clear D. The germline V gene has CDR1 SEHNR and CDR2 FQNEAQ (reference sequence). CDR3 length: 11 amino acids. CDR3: CAPARADTQYF. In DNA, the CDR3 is TGTGCTCCGGCTAGGGCAGATACGCAGTATTTT.

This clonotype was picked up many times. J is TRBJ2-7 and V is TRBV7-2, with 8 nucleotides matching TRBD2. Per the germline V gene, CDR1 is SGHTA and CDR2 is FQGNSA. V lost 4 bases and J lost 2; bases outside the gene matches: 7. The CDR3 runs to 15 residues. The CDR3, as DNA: TGTGCCAGCAGCTCCGAGCGGGAGAAACCCTACGAGCAGTACTTC. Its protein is CASSSEREKPYEQYF. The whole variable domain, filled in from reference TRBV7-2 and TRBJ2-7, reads GAGVSQSPSNKVTEKGKDVELRCDPISGHTALYWYRQSLGQGLEFLIYFQGNSAPDKSGLPSDRFSAERTGGSVSTLTIQRTQQEDSAVYLCASSSEREKPYEQYFGPGTRLTVT.